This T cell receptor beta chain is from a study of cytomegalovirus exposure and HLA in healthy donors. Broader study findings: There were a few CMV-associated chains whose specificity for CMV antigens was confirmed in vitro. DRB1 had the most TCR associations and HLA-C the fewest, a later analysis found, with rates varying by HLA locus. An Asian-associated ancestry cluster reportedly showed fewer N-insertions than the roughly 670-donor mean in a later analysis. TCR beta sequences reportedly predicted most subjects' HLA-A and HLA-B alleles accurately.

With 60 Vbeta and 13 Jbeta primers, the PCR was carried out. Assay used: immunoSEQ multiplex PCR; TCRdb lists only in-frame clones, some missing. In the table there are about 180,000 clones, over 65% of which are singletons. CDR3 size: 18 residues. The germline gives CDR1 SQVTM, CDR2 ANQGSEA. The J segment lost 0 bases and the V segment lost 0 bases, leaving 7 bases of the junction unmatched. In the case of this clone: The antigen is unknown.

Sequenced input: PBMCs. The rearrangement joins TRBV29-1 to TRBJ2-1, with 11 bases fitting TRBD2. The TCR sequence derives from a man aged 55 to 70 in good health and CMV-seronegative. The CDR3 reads CSVEEGLAGGSSYNEQFF. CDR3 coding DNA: TGCAGCGTTGAAGAAGGACTAGCGGGCGGAAGCTCCTACAATGAGCAGTTCTTC.